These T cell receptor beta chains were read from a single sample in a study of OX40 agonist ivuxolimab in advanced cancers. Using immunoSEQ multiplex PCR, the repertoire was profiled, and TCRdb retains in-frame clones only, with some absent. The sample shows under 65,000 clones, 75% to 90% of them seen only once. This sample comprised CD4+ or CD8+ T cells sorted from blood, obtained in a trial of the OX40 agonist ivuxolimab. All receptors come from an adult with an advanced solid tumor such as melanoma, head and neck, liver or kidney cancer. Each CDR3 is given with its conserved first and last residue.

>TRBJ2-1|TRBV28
CASSLPRAGGSYNEQFF
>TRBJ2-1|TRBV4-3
CASSQDRGQAHYNEQFF
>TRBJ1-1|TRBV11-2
CASSLGTGLGYTEAFF
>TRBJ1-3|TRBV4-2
CASSPTGGGNTIYF
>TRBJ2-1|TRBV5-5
CASSLVRGLGEQFF
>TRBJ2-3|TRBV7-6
CASSLMNLASDTQYF
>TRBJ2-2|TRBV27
CASSLGGGELFF
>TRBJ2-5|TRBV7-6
CASSRDSETQYF
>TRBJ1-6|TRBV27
CASSLLYNSPLHF
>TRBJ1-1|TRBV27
CASSSAGQYTEAFF
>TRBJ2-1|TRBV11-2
CASSSRTSGGGNEQFF
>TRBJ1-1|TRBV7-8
CASSLFRQENTEAFF
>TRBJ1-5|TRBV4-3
CASSQEWGTTQPQHF
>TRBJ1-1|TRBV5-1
CASTLRWENTEAFF
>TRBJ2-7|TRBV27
CASSPGQGYEQYF
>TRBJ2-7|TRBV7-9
CASSRPGQGDEQYF
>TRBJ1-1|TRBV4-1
CASSSEQPNTEAFF
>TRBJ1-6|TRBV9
CASSPSGGGEPLHF
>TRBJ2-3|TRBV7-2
CASSLNLPRDTQYF
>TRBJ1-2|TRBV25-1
CASSPRGQGDYGYTF
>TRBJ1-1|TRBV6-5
CASSYFDRVNTEAFF
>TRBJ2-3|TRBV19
CAIWDSWTDTQYF
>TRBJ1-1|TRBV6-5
CASSYFSGNTEAFF
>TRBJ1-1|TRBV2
CAIIRGDRPEAFF
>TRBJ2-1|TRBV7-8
CASRLEERAYNEQFF
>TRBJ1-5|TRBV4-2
CASSQDEGSNQPQHF
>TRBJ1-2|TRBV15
CATSRDRQSRNYGYTF
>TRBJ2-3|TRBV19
CASSIGGGYTDTQYF
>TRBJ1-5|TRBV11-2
CASSEDEGYRVSQPQHF
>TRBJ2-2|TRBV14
CASSQEINANTGELFF
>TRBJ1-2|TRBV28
CASSRQEANYGYTF
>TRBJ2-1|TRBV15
CATSWSNEQFF
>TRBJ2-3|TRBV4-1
CASSQVVASGGTDTQYF
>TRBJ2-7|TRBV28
CASSLNGAFYEQYF
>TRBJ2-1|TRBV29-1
CSVELPLTTSGGLHEQFF
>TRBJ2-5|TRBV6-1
CASSEARLGKETQYF
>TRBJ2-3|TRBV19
CASSWWGDTQYF
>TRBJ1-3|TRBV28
CASSSGQTTSGNTIYF
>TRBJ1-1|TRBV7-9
CASSMGMNTEAFF
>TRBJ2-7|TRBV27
CASAIGVNYEQYF
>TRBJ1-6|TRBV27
CASRGNTGANSPLHF
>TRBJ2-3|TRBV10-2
CASIGRAITDTQYF
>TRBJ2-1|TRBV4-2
CASSQDRGGDEQFF
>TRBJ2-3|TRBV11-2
CASSLAGGGLRDTDTQYF
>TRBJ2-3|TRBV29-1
CSVQTGGVRGTQYF
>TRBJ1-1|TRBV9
CASSVSSWGPNTEAFF
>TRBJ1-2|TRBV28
CASSLTRLGNSYGYTF
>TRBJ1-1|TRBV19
CASSISGKSEAFF
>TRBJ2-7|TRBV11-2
CASSLGTSGYEQYF
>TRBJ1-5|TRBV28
CASRVESGNQPQHF
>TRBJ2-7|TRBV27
CASSSLQALAYEQYF
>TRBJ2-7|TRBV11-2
CASSEAHEQYF
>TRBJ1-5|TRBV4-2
CASSHRRRTDQPQHF
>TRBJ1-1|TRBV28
CASSLVRDTEAFF
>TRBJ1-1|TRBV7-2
CASSLVWLNTEAFF
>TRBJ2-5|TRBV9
CASSVGNDQETQYF
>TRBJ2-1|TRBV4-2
CASSLSGGGDNEQFF
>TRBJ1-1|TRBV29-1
CSVSGGIGYTEAFF
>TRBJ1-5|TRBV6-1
CASSEITGKPPQHF